This T cell receptor (beta chain) was sequenced during a study of cytomegalovirus exposure and HLA in healthy donors. Background on the study: The study's early data release held roughly 91 million unique TCRs from HLA-typed donors. Broader study findings: In a later analysis, TCR beta V- and J-gene trimming was associated with a missense DCLRE1C variant. Earlier results showed most TCR beta V segments being productive about 87% or about 30% of the time. Investigators reported 150 to 200 TCR beta chains as tied to cytomegalovirus.

About this clone itself: Its cognate antigen is unknown.

With V trimmed by 1 base and J by 5 bases, 7 bases remained unmatched. The CDR3 is made up of 16 amino acids. CDR1 MDHEN and CDR2 SYDVKM come from the germline V gene. Researchers ran the PCR with 60 Vbeta and 13 Jbeta primers. Using immunoSEQ multiplex PCR, the repertoire was profiled, and TCRdb retains in-frame clones only, with some absent. Of 200,000 to 250,000 clones in the sample, around 77% were seen once. The TCR originated in a woman aged 25 to 39 in good health and CMV-seronegative. Material for sequencing was PBMCs. V and J are TRBV28 and TRBJ2-5; 10 bases map to TRBD2. The CDR3 loop reads CASSLLSGRARETQYF. CDR3 in DNA: TGTGCCAGCAGTTTATTGAGCGGGAGGGCCCGGGAGACCCAGTACTTC.